The following is a T cell receptor beta chain sequence with its context. The target antigen is unknown. The CDR3 is 14 amino acids. Trimming pared 1 base from V and 3 bases from J, leaving 10 bases between. Germline V gives CDR1 MGHRA, CDR2 YSYEKL. The authors ran a second PCR of roughly 6 to 12 cycles using a sample-barcoded 5' primer and a J-beta primer mix. Template switching added a 12-random-nucleotide identifier to every cDNA molecule. TCRdb recomputed calls from the 5' RACE reads with MiXCR, one row per CDR3 protein. Counted here are approximately 940,000 distinct CDR3 sequences, 48% occurring once; the ten biggest clones make up under 15%. Isolation of PBMCs gave at least 7 million cells per sample. Per sample, no less than 5.5 micrograms of total RNA were extracted. The data derive from a study of blood T cells in healthy people across ages. The study, taken as a whole, reports: In older individuals, TCR beta diversity per million T cells was lower, falling roughly linearly with age.

The V gene is TRBV4-1, the J gene TRBJ2-7, with D maybe TRBD1 (5 bases). The sequencing sample was made of blood. This sequence originates from a young man in good health. The CDR3 region has the DNA TGCGCCAGCAGCCAAGGACAGAAAAACTACGAGCAGTACTTC. Translated, it gives CASSQGQKNYEQYF.